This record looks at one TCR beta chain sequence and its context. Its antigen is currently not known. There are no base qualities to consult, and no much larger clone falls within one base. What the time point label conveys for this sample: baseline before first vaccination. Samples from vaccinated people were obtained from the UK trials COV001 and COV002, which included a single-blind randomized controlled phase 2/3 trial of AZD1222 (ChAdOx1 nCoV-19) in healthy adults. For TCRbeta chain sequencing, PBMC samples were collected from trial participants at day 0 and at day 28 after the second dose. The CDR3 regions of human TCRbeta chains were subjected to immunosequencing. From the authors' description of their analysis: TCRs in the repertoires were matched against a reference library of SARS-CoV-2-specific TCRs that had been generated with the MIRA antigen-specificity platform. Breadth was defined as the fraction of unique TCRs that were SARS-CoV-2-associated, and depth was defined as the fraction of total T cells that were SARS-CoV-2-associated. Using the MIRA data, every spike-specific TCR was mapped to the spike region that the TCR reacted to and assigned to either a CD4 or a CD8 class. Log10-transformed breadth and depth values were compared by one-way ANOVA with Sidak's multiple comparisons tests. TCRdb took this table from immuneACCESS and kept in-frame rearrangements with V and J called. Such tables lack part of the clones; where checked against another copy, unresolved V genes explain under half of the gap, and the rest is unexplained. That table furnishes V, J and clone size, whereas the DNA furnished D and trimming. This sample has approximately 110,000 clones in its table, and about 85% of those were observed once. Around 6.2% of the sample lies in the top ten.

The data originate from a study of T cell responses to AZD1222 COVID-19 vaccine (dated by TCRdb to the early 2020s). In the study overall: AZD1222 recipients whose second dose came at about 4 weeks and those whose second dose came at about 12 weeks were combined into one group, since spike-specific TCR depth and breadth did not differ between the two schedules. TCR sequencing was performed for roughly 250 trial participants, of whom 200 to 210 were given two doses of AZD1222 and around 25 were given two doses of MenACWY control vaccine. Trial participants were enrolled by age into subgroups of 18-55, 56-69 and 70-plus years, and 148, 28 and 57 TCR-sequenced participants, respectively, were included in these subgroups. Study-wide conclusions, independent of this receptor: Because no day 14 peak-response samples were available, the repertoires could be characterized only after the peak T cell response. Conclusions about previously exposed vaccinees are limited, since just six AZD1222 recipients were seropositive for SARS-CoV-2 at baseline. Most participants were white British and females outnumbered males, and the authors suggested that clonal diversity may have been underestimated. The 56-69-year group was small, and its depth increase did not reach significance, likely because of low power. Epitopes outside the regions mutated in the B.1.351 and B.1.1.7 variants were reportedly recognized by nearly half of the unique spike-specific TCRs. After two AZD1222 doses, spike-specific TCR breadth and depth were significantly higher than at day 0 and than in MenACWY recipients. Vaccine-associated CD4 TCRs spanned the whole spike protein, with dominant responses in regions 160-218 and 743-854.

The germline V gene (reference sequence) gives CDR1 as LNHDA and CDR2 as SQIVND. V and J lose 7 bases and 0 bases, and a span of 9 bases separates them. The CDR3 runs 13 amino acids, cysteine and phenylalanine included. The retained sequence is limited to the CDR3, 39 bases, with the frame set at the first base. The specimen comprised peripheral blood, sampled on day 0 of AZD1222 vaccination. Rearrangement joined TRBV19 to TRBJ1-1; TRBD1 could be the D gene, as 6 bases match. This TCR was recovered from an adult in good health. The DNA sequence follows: TGTGCCAGTATGACAGGAATGAACACTGAAGCTTTCTTT. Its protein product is CASMTGMNTEAFF.